The clone carrying this T cell receptor beta chain was seen a few times. The authors ran a second PCR of about 7 to 11 cycles using a sample-barcoded 5' primer and a J-beta primer mix. Each cDNA molecule received a tag from a template-switch adaptor that had 12 random nucleotides. MiXCR, applied by TCRdb to the 5' RACE reads, yields one record per CDR3 protein. The table lists roughly 1.9 million distinct CDR3 sequences, 35% to 50% of them singletons. The V and J ends lost 5 bases and 4 bases, in that order; junction bases with no gene match: 4. The V gene's germline CDR1 is DFQATT and CDR2 SNEGSKA (reference sequence). CDR3 length equals 12 residues. These data originate in a study of blood T cells in healthy people across ages.

The sample comprised blood. V is TRBV20-1 and J is TRBJ2-5, with 7 bases identical to TRBD2. The source is a human donor in good health. CDR3 loop: CSALGGGETQYF. The CDR3 bases are TGCAGTGCTCTGGGGGGGGGAGAGACCCAGTACTTC.